These 30 T cell receptor beta chains were all obtained from the same sample, sequenced in a study of blood T cells in healthy people across ages. A second 7 to 11 cycle PCR used barcoded and J-beta primers. A single record per CDR3 protein comes from TCRdb applying MiXCR to the 5' RACE reads. The table records about 930,000 distinct CDR3 sequences, almost 30% of them present only once. These data also formed part of another study, on T cells of mothers and their children.

Sequences were obtained from blood. The receptor source for this set is a middle-aged woman in good health.

Turning to this clonotype: As the CDR3 is not closed by the conserved phenylalanine or tryptophan, this likely results from a read error. The rearrangement links TRBV15 to TRBJ2-7; TRBD1 matches 11 bases. The CDR3 contains 15 residues. CDR1 and CDR2 (germline): LNHNV, YYDKDF (reference sequence). Trimming took 5 bases from V and 2 from J; bases not matched to a gene: 5. CDR3 loop: CATSSDRGQAYEQYC. In nucleotides, the CDR3 is TGTGCCACCAGCTCGGACAGGGGGCAAGCCTACGAGCAGTACTGC.

This clonotype was detected ten times or more. The V gene is TRBV6-5, the J gene TRBJ2-5; D perhaps matches TRBD2 (6 bases). Germline V CDR1 and CDR2: MNHEY, SVGAGI. Trimming cost V 8 bases and J 0 bases, with 16 bases left between them. The CDR3 contains 15 residues. The CDR3 nucleotides are TGTGCCAGCCGGGAGAGGCCCCATTACCAAGAGACCCAGTACTTC. This encodes CASRERPHYQETQYF.

This clonotype was observed many times. CDR3 in amino acids: CASSSTNSYEQYF. CDR3 in DNA: TGTGCCAGCAGCTCAACCAACTCCTACGAGCAGTACTTC. The gene calls are TRBV5-6 and TRBJ2-7; D remains ambiguous. With 3 bases removed from V and 0 bases from J, the gap between germline ends came to 7 bases. This CDR3 comprises 13 residues. CDR1 and CDR2 from the germline V gene are SGHDT and YYEEEE.

On this clonotype: A read error may account for a junction end that differs from germline. CDR3 in amino acids: CAVSEPGQGGGETQYF. The CDR3 DNA is TGTGCCGTCAGTGAGCCGGGACAGGGGGGCGGAGAGACCCAGTACTTC. This rearrangement joins TRBV10-3 to TRBJ2-5, with 11 nucleotides matching TRBD1. CDR1 ENHRY and CDR2 SYGVKD come from the germline V gene. There are 16 residues in the CDR3.

The chain has TRBV11-1 and TRBJ1-2, with TRBD1 as a possible D gene (5 bases). The V end was cut by 0 bases, the J end by 7 bases, with 12 bases between. CDR1 and CDR2 from the germline V gene are SGHAT and FQDESV (reference sequence). CDR3 length: 14 amino acids. The CDR3 DNA follows: TGTGCCAGCAGCTTAGCCATTCAGGGAAGTGGCTACACCTTC. It yields the protein CASSLAIQGSGYTF.

This clonotype showed up just a few times. The chain links TRBV6-1 to TRBJ1-5, with D unresolved. Germline V gene data show CDR1 as MNHNS and CDR2 as SASEGT. The length of the CDR3 is 14 residues. Trimming left V 3 bases short and J 0 bases short, with 6 bases between. This chain's CDR3 is CASSDWDSNQPQHF. CDR3 in DNA: TGTGCCAGCAGTGATTGGGATAGCAATCAGCCCCAGCATTTT.

This clonotype occurred a few times. The chain couples TRBV29-1 to TRBJ1-1; D is uncertain. V was cut by 4 bases and J by 0 bases, with 15 bases left in between. Per the germline V gene, CDR1 is SQVTM and CDR2 is ANQGSEA. The CDR3 has 15 amino acids. DNA for the CDR3: TGCAGCGTTGGTTATACAGAACCCATGAACACTGAAGCTTTCTTT. Translation gives CSVGYTEPMNTEAFF.

The chain has TRBV5-1 and TRBJ1-2; perhaps TRBD1 as D (5 bases). CDR1 and CDR2 from the germline V gene are SGHRS and YFSETQ. The CDR3 runs 14 residues. Trimming took off 5 bases at V and 1 base at J, with 12 bases between the two ends. The CDR3 region is CASRPVTVNYGYTF. The CDR3 coding sequence is TGCGCCAGCAGACCAGTGACAGTTAACTATGGCTACACCTTC.

This clonotype was detected only a few times. The chain employs TRBV29-1 and TRBJ2-2; 12 bases line up with TRBD2. The junction had 7 bases not matched to a gene; V was cut back by 4 bases and J by 7 bases. CDR3 length equals 15 residues. Germline V CDR1 and CDR2: SQVTM, ANQGSEA. The DNA of the CDR3 is TGCAGCGTTGGACTAGCGGGGGACGTCCACGGGGAGCTGTTTTTT. As protein: CSVGLAGDVHGELFF.

This clonotype was counted between two and nine times. The rearrangement links TRBV5-1 to TRBJ1-5; 10 bases are shared with TRBD1. The CDR3 is 15 residues long. The V and J ends lost 4 bases and 2 bases, in that order; junction bases with no gene match: 3. CDR1 is SGHRS, CDR2 YFSETQ, per germline. CDR3 coding DNA: TGCGCCAGCAGCGTGACAGGGGGCGGCAATCAGCCCCAGCATTTT. Protein sequence: CASSVTGGGNQPQHF.

This clonotype was detected ten times or more. This sequence joins TRBV20-1 and TRBJ2-5; 8 nucleotides match TRBD1. Germline V gives CDR1 DFQATT, CDR2 SNEGSKA (reference sequence). After removal of 1 base from V and 3 bases from J, the junction contained 1 base not matched to a gene. The CDR3 covers 13 residues. CDR3 bases: TGCAGTGCTAGAGCAGGGGGCGAAGAGACCCAGTACTTC. Its protein product is CSARAGGEETQYF.

This clonotype appeared a few times. The genes are TRBV7-6 and TRBJ2-5, with D unclear. This CDR3 has 14 residues. Germline CDR1 reads SGHVS; CDR2 reads FNYEAQ. V dropped 1 base and J dropped 5 bases, with 11 bases sitting between them. This CDR3 is CASSLEGCDETQYF. DNA of the CDR3: TGTGCCAGCAGCTTAGAGGGTTGCGATGAGACCCAGTACTTC.

About this clonotype itself: A much more abundant neighbour one base away suggests this may be a read error. The V gene is TRBV6-2 or TRBV6-3, the J gene TRBJ2-1; D is uncertain. From germline, CDR1 is MNHEY and CDR2 SVGEGT. CDR3 length: 13 residues. The CDR3 DNA reads as TGTGCCAGCGGTTACACCTCACTGGGTGAGCAGTTCTTC. Its protein product is CASGYTSLGEQFF.

On this clonotype: This may be a read error: a much more frequent sequence differs by one nucleotide. The chain uses TRBV20-1 and TRBJ1-2; D gene uncertain. Germline lookup yields CDR1 DFQATT and CDR2 SNEGSKA (reference sequence). V shed 5 bases and J shed 4 bases, with 20 bases lying between them. This CDR3 contains 15 residues. The CDR3, as DNA: TGCAGTGCTCCAGAGCACGACAAACCCGGCTATGGCTACACCTTC. Translating gives CSAPEHDKPGYGYTF.

This clonotype was detected many times. The J gene is TRBJ2-4, the V gene TRBV20-1; the match to TRBD2 covers 7 bases. Germline CDR1 and CDR2: DFQATT and SNEGSKA (reference sequence). The V segment lost 3 bases and the J segment 5 bases; nucleotides outside the gene matches: 7. The CDR3 sequence is 14 residues long. The CDR3 DNA reads as TGCAGTGCTAGTATGGGCGGGGGAGAAAACATTCAGTACTTC. This encodes CSASMGGGENIQYF.

This clonotype showed up just a few times. The CDR3 spells CASRQGSTDTQYF. For the CDR3, the DNA is TGTGCCAGCAGGCAGGGGAGCACAGATACGCAGTATTTT. The J gene is TRBJ2-3, the V gene TRBV7-3; TRBD1 might be the D (6 bases). CDR1 is SGHTA and CDR2 is FQGTGA in the germline V gene. V dropped 6 bases and J dropped 0 bases, with 7 bases sitting between them. The CDR3 extends over 13 amino acids. The complete variable domain, with remaining parts taken from reference TRBV7-3 and TRBJ2-3, reads GAGVSQTPSNKVTEKGKYVELRCDPISGHTALYWYRQSLGQGPEFLIYFQGTGAADDSGLPNDRFFAVRPEGSVSTLKIQRTERGDSAVYLCASRQGSTDTQYFGPGTRLTVL.

The chain links TRBV6-2 or TRBV6-3 to TRBJ2-1, with a weak D call TRBD1 (7 bases). The tail of the sequence fits TRBJ2-7 better, so the J call may be wrong. The CDR3 totals 15 residues. CDR1 is MNHEY and CDR2 is SVGEGT in the germline V gene. The CDR3 sequence is CASSPQGGSYNEQYF. The CDR3 DNA follows: TGTGCCAGCAGTCCCCAGGGGGGCTCCTACAATGAGCAGTACTTC.

The V and J genes are TRBV20-1 and TRBJ2-4, with 9 bases that match TRBD2. Germline assignment: CDR1 DFQATT and CDR2 SNEGSKA (reference sequence). This CDR3 has 13 amino acids. The junction had 9 bases not matched to a gene; V was cut back by 2 bases and J by 13 bases. The CDR3 is CSARLAGCNEQYF. For the CDR3, the DNA is TGCAGTGCTAGACTAGCGGGGTGCAATGAGCAGTACTTC.

In its sample, this clonotype was seen once. J is TRBJ2-2 and V is TRBV6-1; no clear D. Per the germline V gene, CDR1 is MNHNS and CDR2 is SASEGT. This CDR3 comprises 12 residues. The germline V and J ends were trimmed by 8 bases and 8 bases, with 12 bases remaining between them. The DNA for the CDR3 is TGTGCCAGCCGAGTTTCGGCGGGGGAGCTGTTTTTT. Protein: CASRVSAGELFF.

This clonotype has only a few counts. The V and J genes are TRBV6-4 and TRBJ1-5, with D uncertain. CDR3 size: 14 residues. Germline V gene lookup returns CDR1 MRHNA and CDR2 SNTAGT. The V and J ends lost 6 bases and 1 base respectively, with 10 bases between them. The DNA for the CDR3 is TGTGCCAGCAGATTCCCCGGGAGCAATCAGCCCCAGCATTTT. Amino acid sequence: CASRFPGSNQPQHF.

A few counts support this clonotype. The chain recombines TRBV20-1 with TRBJ2-7, with 9 bases that match TRBD1. V was pared by 1 base and J by 4 bases, with 5 bases of the junction left unmatched. There are 14 residues in the CDR3. From germline, CDR1 is DFQATT and CDR2 SNEGSKA (reference sequence). In nucleotides, the CDR3 is TGCAGTGCTAGAGTAGGACAGGGGATTTACGAGCAGTACTTC. Protein: CSARVGQGIYEQYF.

The sample holds many counts of this clonotype. This chain uses TRBV6-4 with TRBJ2-3, with 9 bases aligning to TRBD2. CDR3 length equals 16 residues. CDR1 is MRHNA and CDR2 is SNTAGT in the germline V gene. V was clipped by 0 bases and J by 0 bases; unmatched bases: 1. In DNA form, the CDR3 reads TGTGCCAGCAGTGACTCCGCGGGGGGGAGCACAGATACGCAGTATTTT. Translating it yields CASSDSAGGSTDTQYF.

This chain uses TRBV7-9 with TRBJ1-4, with a weak D call TRBD1 (6 bases). In germline, CDR1 is SEHNR, CDR2 FQNEAQ (reference sequence). This CDR3 contains 16 residues. Trimming left V 2 bases short and J 7 bases short, with 17 bases between. CDR3 loop: CASSLTGQRQIEKLFF. The CDR3 DNA follows: TGTGCCAGCAGCTTAACTGGACAGCGACAAATTGAAAAACTGTTTTTT. Variable domain in full (rest from reference TRBV7-9 and TRBJ1-4): DTGVSQNPRHKITKRGQNVTFRCDPISEHNRLYWYRQTLGQGPEFLTYFQNEAQLEKSRLLSDRFSAERPKGSFSTLEIQRTEQGDSAMYLCASSLTGQRQIEKLFFGSGTQLSVL.

This clonotype has ten or more counts. This chain links TRBV20-1 with TRBJ2-7; TRBD1 matches 10 bases. V gave up 0 bases and J gave up 3 bases; unmatched junction bases: 17. Germline V gives CDR1 DFQATT, CDR2 SNEGSKA (reference sequence). There are 19 residues in the CDR3. The chain's CDR3 is CSARDFGVSPGQGIYEQYF. The CDR3 DNA is TGCAGTGCTAGAGACTTCGGGGTCTCACCGGGACAGGGGATCTACGAGCAGTACTTC.

This clonotype showed up many times. CDR3 in amino acids: CASTHPTRDSYEQYF. DNA of the CDR3: TGTGCCAGCACCCATCCCACTAGGGACTCCTACGAGCAGTACTTC. The rearrangement uses TRBV28 and TRBJ2-7; possibly TRBD2 for D (5 bases). CDR1 and CDR2 from the germline V gene are MDHEN and SYDVKM. The CDR3 spans 15 residues. With 7 bases removed from V and 0 bases from J, the gap between germline ends came to 16 bases.

The CDR3 reads CSARVRVPNEKLFF. In DNA form, the CDR3 reads TGCAGTGCCCGGGTGCGAGTCCCTAATGAAAAACTGTTTTTT. The chain recombines TRBV20-1 with TRBJ1-4; no clear D gene. The V gene lost 6 bases and the J gene lost 3 bases, with 14 bases spanning the gap. The CDR3 consists of 14 residues. In germline, CDR1 is DFQATT, CDR2 SNEGSKA (reference sequence).

J is TRBJ1-3 and V is TRBV30; D gene ambiguous. V was cut by 0 bases and J by 0 bases, with 9 bases left in between. Germline-derived CDR1 and CDR2 are GTSNPN and SVGIG (reference sequence). This CDR3 is built from 15 residues. This CDR3 is CAWSVPSTSGNTIYF. The CDR3 DNA reads as TGTGCCTGGAGTGTACCGTCTACCTCTGGAAACACCATATATTTT.

Of note for this clonotype: At one end the junction does not follow the germline gene, possibly because of a read error. The V and J genes are TRBV9 and TRBJ2-3; TRBD2 agrees at 13 bases. The germline gives CDR1 SGDLS, CDR2 YYNGEE. The CDR3 is made up of 16 amino acids. The CDR3 loop reads CASSVRTSGGTDTEYF. The CDR3 DNA follows: TGTGCCAGCAGCGTACGGACTAGCGGGGGCACAGATACGGAGTATTTT.

The chain employs TRBV12-3 or TRBV12-4 and TRBJ1-5; D call uncertain. CDR3 size: 14 residues. Trimming left V 3 bases short and J 3 bases short, with 9 bases between. The CDR3 coding sequence is TGTGCCAGCAGTTTTTGGGTTGACAATCAGCCCCAGCATTTT. Translating gives CASSFWVDNQPQHF.

This clonotype was picked up many times. The chain recombines TRBV20-1 with TRBJ2-5; 7 bases are a match to TRBD2. Trimming cost V 0 bases and J 2 bases; bases outside gene matches: 12. The CDR3 sequence is 17 residues long. Per germline, CDR1 DFQATT and CDR2 SNEGSKA (reference sequence). The CDR3 spells CSARDDGAAGKQETQYF. CDR3 nucleotides: TGCAGTGCTAGAGATGACGGAGCAGCGGGGAAACAAGAGACCCAGTACTTC.